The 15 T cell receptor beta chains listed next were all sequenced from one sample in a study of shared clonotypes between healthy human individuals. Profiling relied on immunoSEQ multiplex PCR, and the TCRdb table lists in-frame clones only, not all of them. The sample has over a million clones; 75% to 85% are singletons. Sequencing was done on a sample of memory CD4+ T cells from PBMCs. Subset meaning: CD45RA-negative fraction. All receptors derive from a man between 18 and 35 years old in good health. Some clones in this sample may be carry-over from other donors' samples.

The DNA of the CDR3 is TGTGCCAGCCTCAAGGGGGGATGGGGAACCTACGAGCAGTACTTC. Its protein is CASLKGGWGTYEQYF. The rearrangement uses TRBV11-2 and TRBJ2-7; the D gene could be TRBD1 or TRBD2 (6 bases each). From germline, CDR1 is SGHAT and CDR2 FQNNGV. The length of the CDR3 is 15 residues. Trimming removed 8 bases at V and 2 bases at J, with 19 bases between.

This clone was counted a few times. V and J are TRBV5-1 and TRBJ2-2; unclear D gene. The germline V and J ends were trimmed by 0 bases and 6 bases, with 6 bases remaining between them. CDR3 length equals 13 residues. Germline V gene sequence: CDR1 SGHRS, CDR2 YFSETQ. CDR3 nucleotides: TGCGCCAGCAGCTTGGGCGTAGCCGGGGAGCTGTTTTTT. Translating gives CASSLGVAGELFF.

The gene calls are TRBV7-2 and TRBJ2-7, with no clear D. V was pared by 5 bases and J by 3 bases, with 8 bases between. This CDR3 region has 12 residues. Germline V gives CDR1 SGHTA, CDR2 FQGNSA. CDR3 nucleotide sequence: TGTGCCAGCAGCACAATGGGCTACGAGCAGTACTTC. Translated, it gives CASSTMGYEQYF. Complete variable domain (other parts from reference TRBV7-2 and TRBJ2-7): GAGVSQSPSNKVTEKGKDVELRCDPISGHTALYWYRQSLGQGLEFLIYFQGNSAPDKSGLPSDRFSAERTGGSVSTLTIQRTQQEDSAVYLCASSTMGYEQYFGPGTRLTVT.

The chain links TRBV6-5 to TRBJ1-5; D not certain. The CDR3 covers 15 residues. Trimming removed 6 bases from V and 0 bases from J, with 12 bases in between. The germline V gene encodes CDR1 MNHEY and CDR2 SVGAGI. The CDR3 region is CASSPGSYSNQPQHF. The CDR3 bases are TGTGCCAGCAGCCCCGGGTCCTATAGCAATCAGCCCCAGCATTTT.

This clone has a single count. The CDR3 DNA sequence: TGCGCCAGCAGCTTGGGGTGGTTCGATGAGCAGTTCTTC. Its translation: CASSLGWFDEQFF. V gene TRBV5-1 combines with J gene TRBJ2-1; D remains unclear. The CDR3 is 13 residues long. With 0 bases removed from V and 8 bases from J, the gap between germline ends came to 9 bases. Germline V gives CDR1 SGHRS, CDR2 YFSETQ.

Here the CDR3 reads CASSGGTGFGGYTF. The CDR3 DNA is TGTGCCAGCAGTGGGGGGACGGGGTTCGGTGGCTACACCTTC. J is TRBJ1-2 and V is TRBV28; weak D call: TRBD1 (5 bases). The CDR3 has 14 amino acids. The V end was cut by 5 bases, the J end by 7 bases, with 17 bases between. Per the germline V gene, CDR1 is MDHEN and CDR2 is SYDVKM.

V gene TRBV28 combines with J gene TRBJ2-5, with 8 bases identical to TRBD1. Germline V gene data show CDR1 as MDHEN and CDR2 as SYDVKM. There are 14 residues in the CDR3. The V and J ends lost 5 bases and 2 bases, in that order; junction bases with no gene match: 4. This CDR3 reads CASSLRTGQETQYF. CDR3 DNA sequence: TGTGCCAGCAGTCTGCGGACAGGGCAAGAGACCCAGTACTTC.

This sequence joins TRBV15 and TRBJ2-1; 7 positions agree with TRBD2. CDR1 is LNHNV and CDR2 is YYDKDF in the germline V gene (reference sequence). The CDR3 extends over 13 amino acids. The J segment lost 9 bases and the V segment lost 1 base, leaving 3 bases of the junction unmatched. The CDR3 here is CATSRGGLVEQFF. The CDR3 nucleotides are TGTGCCACCAGCAGAGGTGGACTAGTTGAGCAGTTCTTC.

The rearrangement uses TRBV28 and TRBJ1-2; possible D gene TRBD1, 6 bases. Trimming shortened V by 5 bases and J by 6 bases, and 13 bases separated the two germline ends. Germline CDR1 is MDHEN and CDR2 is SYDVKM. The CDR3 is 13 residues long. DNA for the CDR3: TGTGCCAGCAGTATCTCAGGGGTGGATGGCTACACCTTC. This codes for CASSISGVDGYTF.

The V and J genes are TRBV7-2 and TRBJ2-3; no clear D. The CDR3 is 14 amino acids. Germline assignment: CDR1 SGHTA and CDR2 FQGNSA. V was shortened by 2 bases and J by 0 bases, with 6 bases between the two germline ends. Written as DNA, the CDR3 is TGTGCCAGCAGCTTAACTCGGAGCACAGATACGCAGTATTTT. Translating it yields CASSLTRSTDTQYF.

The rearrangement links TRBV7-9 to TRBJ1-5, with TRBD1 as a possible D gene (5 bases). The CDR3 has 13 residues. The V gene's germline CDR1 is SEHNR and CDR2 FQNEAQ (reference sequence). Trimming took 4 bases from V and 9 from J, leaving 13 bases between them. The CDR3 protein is CASSSPGRGPQHF. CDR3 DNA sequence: TGTGCCAGCAGCTCACCGGGGCGAGGGCCCCAGCATTTT.

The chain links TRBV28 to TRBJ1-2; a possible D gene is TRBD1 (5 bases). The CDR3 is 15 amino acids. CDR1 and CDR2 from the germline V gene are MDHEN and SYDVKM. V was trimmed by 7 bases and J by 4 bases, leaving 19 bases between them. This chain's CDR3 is CASMGRGSISYGYTF. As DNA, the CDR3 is TGTGCCAGCATGGGAAGGGGTTCAATTTCCTATGGCTACACCTTC.

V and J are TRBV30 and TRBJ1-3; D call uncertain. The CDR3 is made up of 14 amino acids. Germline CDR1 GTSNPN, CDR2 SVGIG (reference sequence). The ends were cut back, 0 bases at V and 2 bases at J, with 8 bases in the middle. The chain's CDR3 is CAWSVGITGNTIYF. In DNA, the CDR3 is TGTGCCTGGAGTGTTGGGATTACTGGAAACACCATATATTTT.

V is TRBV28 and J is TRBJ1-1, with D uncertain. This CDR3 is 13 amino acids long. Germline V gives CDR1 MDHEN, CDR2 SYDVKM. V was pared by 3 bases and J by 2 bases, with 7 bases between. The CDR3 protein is CASSFGLNTEAFF. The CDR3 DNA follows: TGTGCCAGCAGTTTCGGTCTAAACACTGAAGCTTTCTTT.

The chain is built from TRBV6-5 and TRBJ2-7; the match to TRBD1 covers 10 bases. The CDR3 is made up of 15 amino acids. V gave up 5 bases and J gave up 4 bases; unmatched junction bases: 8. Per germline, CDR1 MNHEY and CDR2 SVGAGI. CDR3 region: CASSPLGTGVYEQYF. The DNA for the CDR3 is TGTGCCAGCAGTCCCCTGGGGACAGGGGTTTACGAGCAGTACTTC.